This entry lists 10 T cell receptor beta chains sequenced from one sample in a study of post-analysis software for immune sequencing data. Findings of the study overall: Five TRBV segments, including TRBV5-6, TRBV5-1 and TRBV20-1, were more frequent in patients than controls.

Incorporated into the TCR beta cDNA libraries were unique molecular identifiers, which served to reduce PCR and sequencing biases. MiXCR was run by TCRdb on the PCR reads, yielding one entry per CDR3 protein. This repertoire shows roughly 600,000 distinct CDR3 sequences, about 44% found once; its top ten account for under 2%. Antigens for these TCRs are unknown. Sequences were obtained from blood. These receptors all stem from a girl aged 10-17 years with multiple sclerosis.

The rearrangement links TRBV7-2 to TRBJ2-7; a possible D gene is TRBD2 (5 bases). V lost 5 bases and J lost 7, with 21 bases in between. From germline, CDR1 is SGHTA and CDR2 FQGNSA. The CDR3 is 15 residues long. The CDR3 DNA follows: TGTGCCAGCAGCCACACGACTTCGCCGAGGACTGAGCAGTACTTC. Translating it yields CASSHTTSPRTEQYF.

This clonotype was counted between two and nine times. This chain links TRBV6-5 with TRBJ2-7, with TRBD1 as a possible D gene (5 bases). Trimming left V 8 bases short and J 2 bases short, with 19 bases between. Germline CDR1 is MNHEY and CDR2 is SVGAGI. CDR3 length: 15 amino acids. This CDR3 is CASRAGAGPTYEQYF. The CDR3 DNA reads TGTGCCAGCCGCGCAGGAGCAGGGCCCACCTACGAGCAGTACTTC.

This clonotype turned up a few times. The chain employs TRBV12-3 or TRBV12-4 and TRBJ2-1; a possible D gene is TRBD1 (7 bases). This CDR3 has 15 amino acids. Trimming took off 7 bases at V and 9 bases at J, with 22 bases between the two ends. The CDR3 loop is CASKADRRGRSEQFF. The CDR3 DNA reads TGTGCCAGCAAGGCGGATCGGAGGGGGCGGAGTGAGCAGTTCTTC.

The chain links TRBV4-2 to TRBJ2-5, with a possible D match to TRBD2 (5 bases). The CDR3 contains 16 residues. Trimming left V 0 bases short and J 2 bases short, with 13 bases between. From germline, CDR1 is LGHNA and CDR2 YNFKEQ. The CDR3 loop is CASSQDPWRLQETQYF. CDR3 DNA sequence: TGTGCCAGCAGCCAAGATCCCTGGAGGCTGCAAGAGACCCAGTACTTC.

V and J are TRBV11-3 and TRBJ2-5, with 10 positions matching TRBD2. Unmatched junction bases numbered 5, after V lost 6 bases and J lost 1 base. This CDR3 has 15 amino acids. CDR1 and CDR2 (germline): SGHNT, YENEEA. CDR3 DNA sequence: TGTGCCAGCAGACGGACTAGCGGAGCCCAAGAGACCCAGTACTTC. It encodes CASRRTSGAQETQYF. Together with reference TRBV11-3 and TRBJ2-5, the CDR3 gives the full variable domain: EAGVVQSPRYKIIEKKQPVAFWCNPISGHNTLYWYLQNLGQGPELLIRYENEEAVDDSQLPKDRFSAERLKGVDSTLKIQPAELGDSAVYLCASRRTSGAQETQYFGPGTRLLVL.

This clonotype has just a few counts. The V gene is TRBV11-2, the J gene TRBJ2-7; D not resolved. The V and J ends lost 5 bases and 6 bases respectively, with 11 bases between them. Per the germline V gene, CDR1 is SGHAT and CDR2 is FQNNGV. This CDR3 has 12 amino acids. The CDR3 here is CASSPERSEQYF. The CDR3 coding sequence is TGTGCCAGCAGCCCGGAACGGTCCGAGCAGTACTTC.

DNA for the CDR3: TGCGCCAGCAGCTTGTACGACCCCCACTTCTACCAAGAGACCCAGTACTTC. Residues: CASSLYDPHFYQETQYF. V usage is TRBV5-1 and J usage is TRBJ2-5; D remains unclear. V shed 1 base and J shed 0 bases, with 16 bases lying between them. This CDR3 has 17 amino acids. Germline-derived CDR1 and CDR2 are SGHRS and YFSETQ.

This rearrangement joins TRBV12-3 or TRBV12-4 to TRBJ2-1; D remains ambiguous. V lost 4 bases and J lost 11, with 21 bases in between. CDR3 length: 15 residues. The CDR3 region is CASSSQSVAKVKQFF. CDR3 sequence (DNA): TGTGCCAGCAGTTCCCAAAGCGTTGCTAAGGTTAAGCAGTTCTTC.

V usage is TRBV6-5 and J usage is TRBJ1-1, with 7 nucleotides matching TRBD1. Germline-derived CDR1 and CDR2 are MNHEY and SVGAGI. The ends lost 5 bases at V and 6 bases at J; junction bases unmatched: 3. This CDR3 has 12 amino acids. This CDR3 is CASSPTGPEAFF. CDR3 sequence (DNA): TGTGCCAGCAGTCCGACAGGGCCTGAAGCTTTCTTT.

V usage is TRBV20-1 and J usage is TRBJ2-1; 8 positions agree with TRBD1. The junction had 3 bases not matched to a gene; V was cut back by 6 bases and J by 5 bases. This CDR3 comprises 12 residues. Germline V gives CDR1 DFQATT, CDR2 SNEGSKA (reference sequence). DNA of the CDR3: TGCAGTGCAACGACAGGGGACAATGAGCAGTTCTTC. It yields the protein CSATTGDNEQFF.